The T cell receptor (beta chain) under discussion was sequenced for a study of blood T cell repertoires in COVID-19. Turning to the study itself: From the United States, Italy and Spain came samples of acute and convalescent COVID-19. PBMCs, B-cell-depleted T cells, or T cells provided the cDNA or gDNA that made up the material.

In the original processing: Using reference gene primer amplification, nucleated cell counts were estimated. Using immunoSEQ multiplex PCR, the repertoire was profiled, and TCRdb retains in-frame clones only, with some absent. From that table come the V and J calls and clone size; the DNA was used to work out D and trimming. The table lists more than 100,000 clones, approximately 90% of them singletons. Input material: peripheral blood. This receptor was obtained from a man between 65 and 79 years old with active COVID-19.

This CDR3 is CAWSSDYGYTF. The CDR3, as DNA: TGTGCCTGGAGTTCTGACTATGGCTACACCTTC. This chain links TRBV30 with TRBJ1-2; D is unclear. The CDR3 is made up of 11 amino acids. CDR1 GTSNPN and CDR2 SVGIG come from the germline V gene (reference sequence). Trimming left V 2 bases short and J 3 bases short, with 4 bases between.